The 20 T cell receptor beta chains reported below all come from one sample, sequenced in a study of T cells in Graves' hyperthyroidism and ophthalmopathy. Regions amplified from RNA transcripts were the TCR beta CDR3 regions. A set of HTBI primers served as the primers for a first-round RT-PCR of the TCR CDR3. Each CDR3 protein is one row after TCRdb ran MiXCR on the multiplex PCR reads. The sample carries around 270,000 distinct CDR3 sequences, approximately 18% recorded once. Sequencing was performed on blood. All receptors come from a man aged 50-59 years with Graves' ophthalmopathy.

V and J are TRBV6-5 and TRBJ1-4; the D is unclear. V was trimmed by 0 bases and J by 8 bases, leaving 10 bases between them. Germline lookup yields CDR1 MNHEY and CDR2 SVGAGI. CDR3 length equals 14 residues. For the CDR3, the DNA is TGTGCCAGCAGTTACTCTGCGCCCCCAGAAAAACTGTTTTTT. Residues: CASSYSAPPEKLFF.

The CDR3 sequence is CASSHGTGVSYEQYF. In DNA form, the CDR3 reads TGCGCCAGCAGCCACGGCACAGGGGTGTCCTACGAGCAGTACTTC. The chain has TRBV4-1 and TRBJ2-7; 7 nucleotides line up with TRBD1. This CDR3 spans 15 amino acids. Germline CDR1 MGHRA, CDR2 YSYEKL. The trim removed 3 bases at V and 1 base at J, leaving 6 bases unmatched.

This clonotype was observed many times. The V gene is TRBV3-1, the J gene TRBJ2-1, with 7 bases aligning to TRBD2. After removal of 0 bases from V and 11 bases from J, the junction contained 10 bases not matched to a gene. CDR1 is LGHDT and CDR2 is YNNKEL in the germline V gene (reference sequence). CDR3 length: 15 residues. Written as DNA, the CDR3 is TGTGCCAGCAGCCAAGATATAGCTAGCGGAAACCAGCAGTTCTTC. This sequence encodes CASSQDIASGNQQFF.

For the CDR3, the DNA is TGCAGCGTTCTCGCGGACAATGAGCAGTTCTTC. It codes for CSVLADNEQFF. The V call is TRBV29-1, the J call TRBJ2-1; D is unresolved. Trimming stripped 5 bases from V and 5 bases from J, with 7 bases between. The CDR3 is 11 amino acids. Germline V gene sequence: CDR1 SQVTM, CDR2 ANQGSEA.

This clonotype showed up just a few times. This sequence joins TRBV5-1 and TRBJ2-5, with D possibly TRBD2 on 6 matching bases. CDR3 length: 13 residues. The V and J ends lost 4 bases and 2 bases respectively, with 9 bases between them. CDR1 is SGHRS, CDR2 YFSETQ, per germline. CDR3 nucleotides: TGCGCCAGCAGCCGGGACTTACAAGAGACCCAGTACTTC. Translation gives CASSRDLQETQYF.

In this sample, this clonotype turned up a few times. The rearrangement joins TRBV13 to TRBJ2-3, with 7 positions matching TRBD1. Unmatched junction bases numbered 8, after V lost 5 bases and J lost 3 bases. The CDR3 is made up of 15 amino acids. Germline loops: CDR1 PRHDT, CDR2 FYEKMQ (reference sequence). The CDR3 region is CASSRGQKGTDTQYF. The CDR3 nucleotides read TGTGCCAGCAGCCGGGGACAGAAAGGGACAGATACGCAGTATTTT.

This clonotype was seen many times. The V call is TRBV20-1, the J call TRBJ2-1; 14 nucleotides agree with TRBD2. Germline CDR1 reads DFQATT; CDR2 reads SNEGSKA (reference sequence). CDR3 length equals 16 residues. V lost 2 bases to trimming and J lost 7 bases; unmatched junction nucleotides: 7. In DNA form, the CDR3 reads TGCAGTGCTAGACCCAGACGGACTAGCGGGAGGAATGAGCAGTTCTTC. Its translation: CSARPRRTSGRNEQFF.

This clonotype was detected many times. V is TRBV14 and J is TRBJ2-7; D may match TRBD1 or TRBD2 (5 bases each). Germline V gene sequence: CDR1 SGHDN, CDR2 FVKESK. V was pared by 4 bases and J by 4 bases, with 14 bases between. The CDR3 sequence is 14 residues long. In nucleotides, the CDR3 is TGTGCCAGCAGCCGGAAGAGGGGTTTATACGAGCAGTACTTC. Protein: CASSRKRGLYEQYF.

As to this clonotype: Given a much more abundant clone one base away, this may be a read error. The genes are TRBV2 and TRBJ2-7, with a possible D match to TRBD1 (6 bases). Germline CDR1 is SNHLY and CDR2 is FYNNEI. The CDR3 has 14 residues. CDR3 region: CASSYRDTAYEQCF. CDR3 DNA sequence: TGTGCCAGCAGTTACCGGGACACCGCCTACGAGCAGTGCTTC.

The rearrangement joins TRBV6-6 to TRBJ1-5, with D perhaps TRBD1 (5 bases). Deletions cut 0 bases from V and 6 bases from J, with 12 bases between. The CDR3 has 15 residues. Germline CDR1 and CDR2: MNHNY and SVGAGI (reference sequence). This chain's CDR3 is CASSYSIGAGQPQHF. CDR3 DNA sequence: TGTGCCAGCAGTTACTCTATCGGGGCGGGTCAGCCCCAGCATTTT.

This clonotype has ten or more counts. The J gene is TRBJ2-3, the V gene TRBV7-3; D is unresolved. CDR3 length equals 14 residues. Germline V lookup: CDR1 SGHTA, CDR2 FQGTGA. Trimming left V 2 bases short and J 2 bases short, with 8 bases between. The CDR3 loop is CASSLALNTDTQYF. The DNA of the CDR3 is TGTGCCAGCAGCTTAGCTCTCAACACAGATACGCAGTATTTT.

There are a few counts of this clonotype. The chain couples TRBV9 to TRBJ2-5; no firm D call. CDR1 SGDLS and CDR2 YYNGEE come from the germline V gene. This CDR3 has 13 amino acids. Trimming left V 0 bases short and J 2 bases short, with 5 bases between. The DNA for the CDR3 is TGTGCCAGCAGCGTAGGGGGTCAAGAGACCCAGTACTTC. Translating gives CASSVGGQETQYF.

This clonotype was seen repeatedly, ten times or more. The CDR3 here is CASSLSGLATYNEQFF. Written as DNA, the CDR3 is TGTGCCAGCAGCTTATCGGGACTAGCAACCTACAATGAGCAGTTCTTC. This chain connects TRBV7-8 to TRBJ2-1; 9 bases line up with TRBD2. The J segment lost 2 bases and the V segment lost 2 bases, leaving 4 bases of the junction unmatched. The CDR3 is 16 amino acids. The germline gives CDR1 SGHVS, CDR2 FQNEAQ.

This clonotype appeared a few times. V and J are TRBV24-1 and TRBJ2-3; TRBD2 matches 11 bases. Germline CDR1 KGHDR, CDR2 SFDVKD. This CDR3 has 19 amino acids. V dropped 10 bases and J dropped 3; count of bases not matched to a gene: 20. The CDR3, as DNA: TGTGCCACAGCCCCTAGGGGAGTGGATTCTAGCGGGAGGACAGATACGCAGTATTTT. Its translation is CATAPRGVDSSGRTDTQYF.

The CDR3 region has the DNA TGTGCCAGCAGACAGGGTGGGGAAACTGGAAACACCATATATTTT. This gives the protein CASRQGGETGNTIYF. This rearrangement joins TRBV28 to TRBJ1-3, with TRBD1 as a possible D gene (6 bases). The CDR3 has 15 residues. Germline assignment: CDR1 MDHEN and CDR2 SYDVKM. V was cut by 6 bases and J by 2 bases, with 14 bases left in between.

The genes are TRBV10-2 and TRBJ2-1; D is unclear. CDR1 is WSHSY, CDR2 SAAADI, per germline. Trimming shortened V by 1 base and J by 7 bases, and 14 bases separated the two germline ends. The CDR3 length is 15 residues. The CDR3 reads CASSELSRIVNEQFF. Here the CDR3 DNA reads TGCGCCAGCAGTGAGTTATCACGAATTGTGAATGAGCAGTTCTTC.

The gene calls are TRBV28 and TRBJ1-5; D gene uncertain. Trimming took 4 bases from V and 1 from J, leaving 17 bases between them. Germline CDR1 and CDR2: MDHEN and SYDVKM. The length of the CDR3 is 17 residues. The CDR3 region is CASSSDDLGFSNQPQHF. The CDR3 nucleotides are TGTGCCAGCAGTTCGGATGATCTGGGATTCAGCAATCAGCCCCAGCATTTT.

The table lists this clonotype with many counts. The rearrangement uses TRBV20-1 and TRBJ2-5; D perhaps matches TRBD1 (6 bases). The CDR3 runs to 11 residues. Germline CDR1 and CDR2: DFQATT and SNEGSKA (reference sequence). The ends were cut back, 4 bases at V and 3 bases at J, with 6 bases in the middle. CDR3: CSANREETQYF. The CDR3 coding sequence is TGCAGTGCTAACAGGGAAGAGACCCAGTACTTC.

This clonotype was counted many times. This chain uses TRBV5-5 with TRBJ1-1; 7 nucleotides align to TRBD1. Germline lookup yields CDR1 SGHKS and CDR2 YYEKEE (reference sequence). The J segment lost 0 bases and the V segment lost 4 bases, leaving 6 bases of the junction unmatched. This CDR3 comprises 15 residues. The CDR3 nucleotides are TGTGCCAGCAGCCCTTCGACAGGGATGAACACTGAAGCTTTCTTT. Translated, it gives CASSPSTGMNTEAFF.

This clonotype occurred many times. The chain links TRBV6-1 to TRBJ2-7; possible D gene TRBD2, 6 bases. V dropped 6 bases and J dropped 6 bases, with 18 bases sitting between them. This CDR3 spans 14 amino acids. The germline V gene encodes CDR1 MNHNS and CDR2 SASEGT. The CDR3 spells CASSQTSYRLEQYF. Here the CDR3 DNA reads TGTGCCAGCAGCCAAACTAGCTATCGGCTCGAGCAGTACTTC.